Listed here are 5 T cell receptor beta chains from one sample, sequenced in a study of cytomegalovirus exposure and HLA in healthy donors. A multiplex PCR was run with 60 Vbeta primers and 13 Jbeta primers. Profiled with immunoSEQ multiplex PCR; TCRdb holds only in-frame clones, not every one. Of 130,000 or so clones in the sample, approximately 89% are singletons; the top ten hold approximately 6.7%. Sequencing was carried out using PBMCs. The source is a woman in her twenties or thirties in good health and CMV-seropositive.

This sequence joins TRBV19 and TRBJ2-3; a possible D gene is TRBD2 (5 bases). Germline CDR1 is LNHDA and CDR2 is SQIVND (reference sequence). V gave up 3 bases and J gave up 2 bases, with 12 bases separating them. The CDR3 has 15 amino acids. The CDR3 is CASSIGRGLTDTQYF. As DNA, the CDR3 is TGTGCCAGTAGTATCGGGCGAGGGCTCACAGATACGCAGTATTTT.

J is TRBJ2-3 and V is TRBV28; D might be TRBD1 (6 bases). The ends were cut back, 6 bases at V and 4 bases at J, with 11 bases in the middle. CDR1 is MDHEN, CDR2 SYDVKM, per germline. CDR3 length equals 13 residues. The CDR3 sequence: CASRETGPDTQYF. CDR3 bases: TGTGCCAGCAGGGAAACAGGGCCAGATACGCAGTATTTT.

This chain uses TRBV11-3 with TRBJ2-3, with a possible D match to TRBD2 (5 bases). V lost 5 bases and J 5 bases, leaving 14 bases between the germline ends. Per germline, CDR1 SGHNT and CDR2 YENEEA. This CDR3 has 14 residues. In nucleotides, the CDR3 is TGTGCCAGCAGCCCTGCCCTTGAGGGAGATACGCAGTATTTT. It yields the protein CASSPALEGDTQYF.

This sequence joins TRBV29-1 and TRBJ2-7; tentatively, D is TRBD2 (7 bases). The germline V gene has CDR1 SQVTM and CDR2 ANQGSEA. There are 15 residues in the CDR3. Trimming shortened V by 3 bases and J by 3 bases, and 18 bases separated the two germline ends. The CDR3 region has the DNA TGCAGCGTTGAGGGGGGGGCAGAAGTGAACTACGAGCAGTACTTC. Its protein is CSVEGGAEVNYEQYF.

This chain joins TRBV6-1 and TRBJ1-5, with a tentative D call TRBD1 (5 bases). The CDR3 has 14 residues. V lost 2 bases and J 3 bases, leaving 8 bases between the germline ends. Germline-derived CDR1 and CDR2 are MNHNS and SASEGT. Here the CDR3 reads CASSERGYNQPQHF. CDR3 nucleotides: TGTGCCAGCAGTGAACGGGGGTACAATCAGCCCCAGCATTTT.